The clone carrying this T cell receptor (beta chain) was observed a few times. What it binds is unknown. The junction and the germline gene differ at one end; a read error may be behind it. This specimen belongs to a study of blood T cells in healthy people across ages. Overall study findings and caveats: A greater number of naive CD4+ cells and higher diversity distinguished long-lived donors from aged donors.

Per germline, CDR1 SEHNR and CDR2 FQNEAQ (reference sequence). The CDR3 totals 14 residues. PCR was performed a second time for about 7 to 11 cycles using a sample-barcoded 5' primer and a J-beta primer mix. MiXCR, run by TCRdb on the 5' RACE reads, gives a single entry per CDR3 protein. Counted here are hundreds of thousands of distinct CDR3 sequences, approximately 48% occurring once; the ten biggest clones make up under 20%. This clonotype was obtained from a man in his fifties or sixties in good health. The V and J genes are TRBV7-9 and TRBJ1-1, with D possibly TRBD1 on 5 matching bases. The source material was blood. CDR3 region: CASSLGQPNTEAFF. The CDR3 DNA reads TGCGCCAGCAGCTTGGGGCAGCCGAACACTGAAGCTTTCTTT.